These 26 T cell receptor beta chains were sequenced from one sample in a study of blood T cell repertoires in COVID-19. Sequencing used immunoSEQ multiplex PCR; TCRdb keeps in-frame clones, though not all of them. Counted here are 100,000 to 150,000 clones, around nine tenths occurring once; the ten biggest clones make up approximately 10%. The sample comprised peripheral blood. Receptors were obtained from a woman aged 70 to 79 with COVID-19, enrolled during active disease.

Comment on this clone: This sample includes further DNA sequences coding for the same CDR3. The chain couples TRBV18 to TRBJ2-7, with D possibly matching TRBD2 (5 bases). Germline values: CDR1 KGHSH, CDR2 LQKENI. Trimming stripped 2 bases from V and 0 bases from J, with 5 bases between. There are 13 residues in the CDR3. The CDR3 loop is CASSPGSSYEQYF. As DNA, the CDR3 is TGTGCCAGCTCACCAGGGAGCTCCTACGAGCAGTACTTC. The entire variable domain, with the rest obtained from reference TRBV18 and TRBJ2-7, is as follows: NAGVMQNPRHLVRRRGQEARLRCSPMKGHSHVYWYRQLPEEGLKFMVYLQKENIIDESGMPKERFSAEFPKEGPSILRIQQVVRGDSAAYFCASSPGSSYEQYFGPGTRLTVT.

V usage is TRBV9 and J usage is TRBJ2-7, with D tentatively TRBD1 (6 bases). The CDR3 spans 15 residues. With 1 base removed from V and 2 bases from J, the gap between germline ends came to 13 bases. Germline values: CDR1 SGDLS, CDR2 YYNGEE. The CDR3 DNA is TGTGCCAGCAGCGTAATAGGACAGCGGACCTACGAGCAGTACTTC. Encoded protein: CASSVIGQRTYEQYF.

The chain links TRBV4-1 to TRBJ1-4; D is perhaps TRBD1 (6 bases). Germline CDR1 and CDR2: MGHRA and YSYEKL. The CDR3 extends over 16 amino acids. Trimming removed 3 bases from V and 3 bases from J, with 14 bases in between. The CDR3 protein is CASSQMGGTSNEKLFF. The CDR3 region has the DNA TGCGCCAGCAGCCAGATGGGAGGGACATCTAATGAAAAACTGTTTTTT.

The V call is TRBV5-1, the J call TRBJ2-2; 13 positions agree with TRBD2. Unmatched junction bases numbered 7, after V lost 2 bases and J lost 0 bases. CDR3 length equals 19 residues. Germline assignment: CDR1 SGHRS and CDR2 YFSETQ. CDR3 sequence (DNA): TGCGCCAGCAGCTTACTACCCGGGACTAGCGGGACGAACACCGGGGAGCTGTTTTTT. Encoded protein: CASSLLPGTSGTNTGELFF.

This clone was counted a single time. This sequence joins TRBV20-1 and TRBJ1-3; no clear D. Germline V gene lookup returns CDR1 DFQATT and CDR2 SNEGSKA (reference sequence). V was pared by 5 bases and J by 4 bases, with 6 bases between. This CDR3 has 11 amino acids. CDR3 nucleotides: TGCAGTGCTTCACACGGAAACACCATATATTTT. This translates into CSASHGNTIYF.

In this sample, this clone turned up once. The chain combines TRBV29-1 with TRBJ2-3, with a possible D match to TRBD1 (6 bases). CDR1 is SQVTM and CDR2 is ANQGSEA in the germline V gene. The CDR3 covers 13 residues. Trimming shortened V by 3 bases and J by 1 base, and 8 bases separated the two germline ends. CDR3 region: CSVDRGGTDTQYF. The CDR3 DNA reads TGCAGCGTTGACAGGGGTGGCACAGATACGCAGTATTTT.

The chain combines TRBV2 with TRBJ1-5, with 9 bases identical to TRBD1. CDR1 is SNHLY and CDR2 is FYNNEI in the germline V gene. The trim removed 3 bases at V and 4 bases at J, leaving 4 bases unmatched. CDR3 length: 15 amino acids. The CDR3 coding sequence is TGTGCCAGCAGTGAGGGACAGGGAGAGAATCAGCCCCAGCATTTT. This codes for CASSEGQGENQPQHF.

This chain connects TRBV9 to TRBJ2-2; D gene ambiguous. CDR3 length: 18 amino acids. Trimming stripped 3 bases from V and 0 bases from J, with 18 bases between. Germline V gene sequence: CDR1 SGDLS, CDR2 YYNGEE. The CDR3 reads CASSGVGKQTANTGELFF. The CDR3 DNA sequence: TGTGCCAGCAGCGGGGTGGGTAAGCAGACTGCGAACACCGGGGAGCTGTTTTTT.

The chain joins TRBV28 to TRBJ2-7; TRBD1 matches 7 bases. The ends lost 5 bases at V and 5 bases at J; junction bases unmatched: 9. CDR3 length: 14 amino acids. CDR1 MDHEN and CDR2 SYDVKM come from the germline V gene. The CDR3 sequence is CASSITGVGHEQYF. The CDR3 DNA follows: TGTGCCAGCAGTATTACAGGGGTAGGGCACGAGCAGTACTTC.

This clone is categorized as medium-sized. The J gene is TRBJ1-3, the V gene TRBV6-9; TRBD1 matches at 8 bases. The CDR3 is 15 amino acids. The junction had 3 bases not matched to a gene; V was cut back by 3 bases and J by 2 bases. From germline, CDR1 is MNHGY and CDR2 SVAAGI. CDR3 in amino acids: CASSYAQGAGNTIYF. CDR3 sequence (DNA): TGTGCCAGCAGTTACGCACAGGGGGCTGGAAACACCATATATTTT.

This clone has a handful of counts. The chain joins TRBV7-6 to TRBJ2-1; 11 bases map to TRBD2. Trimming at V came to 3 bases and at J to 8 bases, leaving 6 bases not matched to a gene. In germline, CDR1 is SGHVS, CDR2 FNYEAQ. There are 15 residues in the CDR3. CDR3 DNA sequence: TGTGCCAGCAGCTTTAGCGGGGGGGACGGCGATGAGCAGTTCTTC. It yields the protein CASSFSGGDGDEQFF.

The V gene is TRBV4-2, the J gene TRBJ2-1, with D perhaps TRBD1 (5 bases). Germline CDR1 is LGHNA and CDR2 is YNFKEQ. This CDR3 comprises 13 residues. The germline V and J ends were trimmed by 1 base and 4 bases, with 5 bases remaining between them. CDR3 bases: TGTGCCAGCAGCCAAGGACAGTACAATGAGCAGTTCTTC. It specifies CASSQGQYNEQFF.

This chain uses TRBV7-9 with TRBJ2-3, with TRBD2 as a possible D gene (6 bases). The CDR3 totals 15 residues. Trimming removed 4 bases at V and 0 bases at J, with 11 bases between. CDR1 is SEHNR and CDR2 is FQNEAQ in the germline V gene (reference sequence). The CDR3 spells CASSSTGTSTDTQYF. CDR3 nucleotides: TGTGCCAGCAGCTCTACCGGGACTAGCACAGATACGCAGTATTTT.

This chain connects TRBV30 to TRBJ1-4, with 8 bases lining up with TRBD1. The germline CDR1 and CDR2 sequences are GTSNPN and SVGIG (reference sequence). The CDR3 totals 17 residues. V lost 1 base to trimming and J lost 2 bases; unmatched junction nucleotides: 9. This chain's CDR3 is CAWSERSRTGTNEKLFF. For the CDR3, the DNA is TGTGCCTGGAGTGAGAGATCCCGGACAGGGACTAATGAAAAACTGTTTTTT. The full variable domain, rest sourced from reference TRBV30 and TRBJ1-4, is SQTIHQWPATLVQPVGSPLSLECTVEGTSNPNLYWYRQAAGRGLQLLFYSVGIGQISSEVPQNLSASRPQDRQFILSSKKLLLSDSGFYLCAWSERSRTGTNEKLFFGSGTQLSVL.

CDR3 coding DNA: TGCGCCAGCAGTGAGTCCTCTAGCGGGGGTGCCGGGGAGCTGTTTTTT. It is translated as CASSESSSGGAGELFF. The gene calls are TRBV10-1 and TRBJ2-2; 10 bases fit TRBD2. Germline assignment: CDR1 WNHNN and CDR2 SYGVQD (reference sequence). This CDR3 region has 16 residues. J gave up 6 bases and V 0 bases, and 4 bases lay outside the gene matches.

The V and J genes are TRBV3-1 (or the pseudogene TRBV3-2) and TRBJ2-3; no clear D gene. This CDR3 has 13 residues. Trimming removed 2 bases from V and 4 bases from J, with 7 bases in between. CDR1 is LGHDT and CDR2 is YNNKEL in the germline V gene (reference sequence). CDR3 in DNA: TGTGCCAGCAGCCAAAATACGGCAGATACGCAGTATTTT. Its protein product is CASSQNTADTQYF.

This chain uses TRBV30 with TRBJ2-5; TRBD2 matches 11 bases. Trimming cost V 2 bases and J 3 bases; bases outside gene matches: 2. The CDR3 sequence is 14 residues long. CDR1 is GTSNPN and CDR2 is SVGIG in the germline V gene (reference sequence). This chain's CDR3 is CAWSIAGGKETQYF. CDR3 nucleotide sequence: TGTGCCTGGAGTATAGCGGGGGGGAAAGAGACCCAGTACTTC.

This clone came up once. The rearrangement uses TRBV7-3 and TRBJ1-1; 7 nucleotides match TRBD1. V was clipped by 2 bases and J by 9 bases; unmatched bases: 6. Germline lookup yields CDR1 SGHTA and CDR2 FQGTGA. The CDR3 extends over 13 amino acids. The CDR3 sequence is CASSLFPGQKAFF. DNA for the CDR3: TGTGCCAGCAGCTTATTCCCGGGACAGAAAGCTTTCTTT.

This chain connects TRBV3-1 (or the pseudogene TRBV3-2) to TRBJ1-5; D unclear. Looked up from germline, CDR1 is LGHDT and CDR2 is YNNKEL (reference sequence). CDR3 length equals 12 residues. Between the trimmed V and J ends, which lost 1 base and 6 bases, there was a span of 4 bases. The CDR3 DNA is TGTGCCAGCAGCCAAGGCGGTCAGCCCCAGCATTTT. Amino acid sequence: CASSQGGQPQHF.

The chain couples TRBV2 to TRBJ1-3; no definite D call. This CDR3 spans 15 amino acids. The V and J ends lost 5 bases and 5 bases respectively, with 16 bases between them. The germline V gene encodes CDR1 SNHLY and CDR2 FYNNEI. CDR3 loop: CASSPGLGSRNTIYF. The CDR3 DNA reads as TGTGCCAGCAGTCCCGGTTTAGGGAGCCGAAACACCATATATTTT.

This clone was recorded a few times. This CDR3 is CASSWGQGGAFAEAFF. The CDR3 DNA follows: TGTGCCAGCAGTTGGGGACAGGGGGGGGCATTCGCTGAAGCTTTCTTT. The rearrangement links TRBV27 to TRBJ1-1; TRBD1 matches 11 bases. V was clipped by 4 bases and J by 6 bases; unmatched bases: 10. The CDR3 loop spans 16 amino acids. Germline CDR1 MNHEY, CDR2 SMNVEV (reference sequence).

V usage is TRBV19 and J usage is TRBJ2-5; TRBD1 matches at 7 bases. The length of the CDR3 is 14 residues. Germline V gives CDR1 LNHDA, CDR2 SQIVND (reference sequence). The V gene end was trimmed by 5 bases and the J gene end by 2 bases; junction bases not matched to a gene: 5. CDR3 amino acids: CASSLQGTQETQYF. The CDR3 DNA reads TGTGCCAGTAGTTTACAGGGGACACAAGAGACCCAGTACTTC.

The chain is built from TRBV19 and TRBJ2-3; TRBD2 agrees at 9 bases. Germline assignment: CDR1 LNHDA and CDR2 SQIVND (reference sequence). CDR3 size: 17 residues. J lost 5 bases, V lost 3 bases, and 12 bases had no gene match. The CDR3 region is CASSINSGGSGRDTQYF. DNA for the CDR3: TGTGCCAGTAGTATTAATAGCGGGGGATCAGGGCGAGATACGCAGTATTTT.

The chain combines TRBV12-3 or TRBV12-4 with TRBJ2-3; TRBD1 aligns across 7 bases. After removal of 6 bases from V and 6 bases from J, the junction contained 6 bases not matched to a gene. The CDR3 contains 13 residues. The CDR3 spells CASSLAQGDTQYF. CDR3 DNA: TGTGCCAGCAGCCTTGCACAGGGGGATACGCAGTATTTT.

The rearrangement joins TRBV6-5 to TRBJ2-2; TRBD2 agrees at 12 bases. With V trimmed by 5 bases and J by 7 bases, 5 bases remained unmatched. CDR1 is MNHEY and CDR2 is SVGAGI in the germline V gene. The CDR3 covers 15 residues. CDR3 residues: CASSLAGGPSGELFF. CDR3 in DNA: TGTGCCAGCAGTCTAGCGGGGGGGCCGAGCGGGGAGCTGTTTTTT.

This chain links TRBV6-5 with TRBJ1-2, with D tentatively TRBD1 (6 bases). Trimming took 2 bases from V and 6 from J, leaving 19 bases between them. CDR1 is MNHEY, CDR2 SVGAGI, per germline. CDR3 size: 16 residues. The CDR3 here is CASSYAALGRGHGYTF. DNA for the CDR3: TGTGCCAGCAGTTACGCCGCTCTGGGCAGGGGCCATGGCTACACCTTC.